The T cell receptor beta chain under discussion was sequenced for a study of T-cell memory formation after mild COVID-19. In germline, CDR1 is SGHRS, CDR2 YFSETQ. The CDR3 covers 14 residues. Losses at the gene ends were 5 bases for V and 5 bases for J; bases not matched to a gene: 7. Using its own MiXCR run on the 5' RACE reads, TCRdb lists one record per CDR3 protein. The profile shows roughly 340,000 distinct CDR3 sequences, around 20% of them singletons. The chain is built from TRBV5-1 and TRBJ2-4; 7 nucleotides agree with TRBD1. Sequences were obtained from PBMCs or a T cell subset sorted from them (not recorded which). The origin of this receptor is a man between 18 and 29 years old who had mild COVID-19 (a few samples of this study predate the infection). Cell type and time point are not known. CDR3 DNA: TGCGCCAGCAGGGGGACAGAGAGTCAAAACATTCAGTACTTC. Translated: CASRGTESQNIQYF. The full variable domain, rest sourced from reference TRBV5-1 and TRBJ2-4, is KAGVTQTPRYLIKTRGQQVTLSCSPISGHRSVSWYQQTPGQGLQFLFEYFSETQRNKGNFPGRFSGRQFSNSRSEMNVSTLELGDSALYLCASRGTESQNIQYFGAGTRLSVL.